The TCR beta chain described here comes from a study of graft-versus-host responses after intestinal transplantation. General study points: After transplant, early declines in HvG clones were associated with peak levels of circulating GvH clones.

This table comes from immunoSEQ multiplex PCR, and its TCRdb copy is limited to in-frame clones, with some not included. This table holds some 93,000 clones, roughly nine tenths found once. A note on this clone: Its antigen is not known.

The V segment lost 4 bases and the J segment 2 bases; nucleotides outside the gene matches: 5. The CDR3 length is 15 residues. Germline V gene sequence: CDR1 LGHNA, CDR2 YSLEER. This chain connects TRBV4-3 to TRBJ2-1; TRBD2 aligns across 7 bases. Sample: unstimulated CD8+ T cells sorted from spleen or lymph node cells, taken before intestinal transplant. The TCR sequence derives from a human donor who received an intestinal transplant. CDR3 bases: TGCGCCAGCAGCCCCTCTCGGGGGGCCTACAATGAGCAGTTCTTC. It specifies CASSPSRGAYNEQFF.